This entry features one TCR beta chain sequence. The clone's antigen remains unknown. Per-nucleotide qualities are absent, and no much larger clonotype sits a single base away. TCRbeta CDR3 regions were amplified from genomic DNA using the immunoSEQ Assay, a bias-controlled multiplex PCR. Per the source publication's procedure: The number of nucleated cells in each sample was estimated from the amplification of reference gene primers within the assay. To quantify the absolute abundance of each unique TCRbeta CDR3 rearrangement, sequence reads were collapsed and filtered. For each sample, productive Simpson clonality was calculated as the square root of Simpson's diversity index across productive rearrangements. The source is immuneACCESS, and TCRdb retained only in-frame sequences with V and J called. Part of the clones is not carried over; for the studies checked, unresolved V genes explain less than half of this, and the remainder is unexplained. V, J and clone size are those of that table, while D and trimming were read from the DNA. For this sample the table gives under 300,000 clones, of which roughly 87% were detected only once. The ten largest account for just under 6.5% of the sample.

The sample originates from a study of blood T cell repertoires in COVID-19 (dated by TCRdb to the early 2020s). Describing the broader study: The collaborator samples originated in the United States, Italy and Spain and spanned the acute and convalescent phases of COVID-19. The prospective study material was composed of cDNA or gDNA derived from T cells, B-cell-depleted T cells, or PBMCs. Subjects who had been exposed to COVID-19, were actively infected with it, or had recovered from it provided the deeply sampled blood TCRbeta repertoires that made up the dataset. The repertoires were released in a freely available public database intended as a resource for research on the immune response to SARS-CoV-2. The samples were drawn from two sources: the first 160 participants of the ongoing ImmuneRACE study, and 1,200 or so subjects contributed by 6 global collaborators. A de-identified subject ID, COVID-19 status, age in years and sex were almost always included in the sample metadata. Where available, HLA class I and class II types were taken from metadata supplied by the sample provider and were not determined by assay-based typing.

The V and J ends are trimmed by 1 base and 6 bases, leaving 13 bases between them. The CDR3, cysteine through phenylalanine, is 15 amino acids long. The retained sequence is limited to the CDR3, 45 bases, with the frame set at the first base. According to the germline V gene, CDR1 reads MNHNS and CDR2 reads SASEGT. Enrolling through a virtual design, the prospective study's participants ranged in age from roughly 18 to 89 years and lived across 24 United States geographic areas. To assign participants to cohorts, the prospective study relied on clinical history that participants themselves reported in a screening survey and a study questionnaire. In the prospective study, whole blood, serum and a nasopharyngeal or oropharyngeal swab were collected from each participant by mobile phlebotomists. Prospective study participants could optionally give additional blood draws and questionnaires over an approximately 2-month period. Blood samples from the prospective study were shipped frozen or at room temperature prior to DNA extraction.

The full study reports these points: How much clinical and demographic metadata was included differed by source and by participant, and the metadata was provided uncurated.

The sequencing input was PBMCs or T cells enriched from blood (not recorded which). Here the chain combines TRBV6-1 and TRBJ2-1, with an unclear D gene assignment. The receptor's source is a woman aged 25 to 45 with acute COVID-19. This receptor carries the CDR3 CASSEERLAGNEQFF. The DNA sequence reads TGTGCCAGCAGTGAAGAGCGCCTGGCCGGCAATGAGCAGTTCTTC.